This TCR beta chain came from a study of OX40 agonist ivuxolimab in advanced cancers. The overall study: With a range of roughly 20 to 90, age averaged approximately 55 years, and 70% to 85% were male.

The data were produced by immunoSEQ multiplex PCR, yet TCRdb's version contains in-frame clones alone and is incomplete. Among about 47,000 clones listed, around nine tenths were seen once. This TCR came from an adult with an advanced solid tumor such as melanoma, head and neck, liver or kidney cancer. The specimen comprised CD4+ or CD8+ T cells sorted from blood, sampled in a trial of the OX40 agonist ivuxolimab.

CDR3 DNA: TGCGCCAGCAGCCGGGAGGGAGCCTTCACAGATACGCAGTATTTT. It is translated as CASSREGAFTDTQYF. The chain links TRBV5-1 to TRBJ2-3; 8 positions agree with TRBD2. CDR3 length equals 15 residues. Germline CDR1 and CDR2: SGHRS and YFSETQ. J lost 2 bases, V lost 4 bases, and 6 bases had no gene match.